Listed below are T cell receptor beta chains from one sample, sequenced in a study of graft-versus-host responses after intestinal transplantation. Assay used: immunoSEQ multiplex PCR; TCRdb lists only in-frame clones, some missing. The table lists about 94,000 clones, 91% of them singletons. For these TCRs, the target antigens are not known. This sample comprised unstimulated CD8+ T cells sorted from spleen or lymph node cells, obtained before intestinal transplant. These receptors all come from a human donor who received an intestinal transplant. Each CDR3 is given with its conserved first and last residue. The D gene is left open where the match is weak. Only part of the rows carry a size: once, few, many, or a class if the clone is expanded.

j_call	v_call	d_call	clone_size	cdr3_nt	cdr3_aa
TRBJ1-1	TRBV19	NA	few	TGTGCCAGTAGTATAGATCGAGACAGGAACACTGAAGCTTTCTTT	CASSIDRDRNTEAFF
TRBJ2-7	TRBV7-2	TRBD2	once	TGTGCCAGCAGCTTTGCGGGGACTAGCGGGAAAAACGAGCAGTACTTC	CASSFAGTSGKNEQYF
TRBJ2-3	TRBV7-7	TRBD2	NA	TGTGCCAGCAGCTTATTCGGGGGGGCCTATAAGGGAGATACGCAGTATTTT	CASSLFGGAYKGDTQYF
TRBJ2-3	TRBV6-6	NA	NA	TGTGCCAGCAGTGACATAAGCACAGATACGCAGTATTTT	CASSDISTDTQYF
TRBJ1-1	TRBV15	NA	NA	TGTGCCACCTTGGGGAGTGATTCTTTGGGCACTGAAGCTTTTTTT	CATLGSDSLGTEAFF
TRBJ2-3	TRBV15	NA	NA	TGTGCCACCAGCAGGGACAGCCCCACAGATACGCAGTATTTT	CATSRDSPTDTQYF
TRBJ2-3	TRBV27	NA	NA	TGTGCCAGCAATACGGCTGACAAAGGTGCAGATACGCAGTATTTT	CASNTADKGADTQYF
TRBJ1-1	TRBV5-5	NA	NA	TGTGCCAGCAGCTTGGTATTGGTGGGGGGCACTGAAGCTTTCTTT	CASSLVLVGGTEAFF
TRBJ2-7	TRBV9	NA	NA	TGTGCCAGCAGCGTAGCCGAGGGAACCTACGAGCAGTACTTC	CASSVAEGTYEQYF
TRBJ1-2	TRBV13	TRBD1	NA	TGTGCCAGCAGCTCCCGGACAGGGGGAAAGGGCTACACCTTC	CASSSRTGGKGYTF
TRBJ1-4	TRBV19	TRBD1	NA	TGTGCCACCAAGACAGGGGGCATGCTACGTGAAAAACTGTTTTTT	CATKTGGMLREKLFF
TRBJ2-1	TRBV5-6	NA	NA	TGTGCCAGCAGGTTGAATCTGGGCGAGGGAGTTGTCAATGAGCAGTTCTTC	CASRLNLGEGVVNEQFF
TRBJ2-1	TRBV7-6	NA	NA	TGTGCCAGCAGCTTAGGTGTTAGCGTGATTGGGAATGAGCAGTTCTTC	CASSLGVSVIGNEQFF
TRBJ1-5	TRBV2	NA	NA	TGTGCCAGCACGTTTGACAGGACCTATAGCAATCAGCCCCAGCATTTT	CASTFDRTYSNQPQHF
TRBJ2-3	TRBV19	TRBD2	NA	TGTGCCAGTAGCCGCAGGTCTAGCGGGGGAACCACAGATACGCAGTATTTT	CASSRRSSGGTTDTQYF
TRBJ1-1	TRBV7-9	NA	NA	TGTGCCAGCCGAGACGGCGGAGGGAACACTGAAGCTTTCTTT	CASRDGGGNTEAFF
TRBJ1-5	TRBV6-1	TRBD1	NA	TGTGCCAGCAGTGGACTAACCAGGGGGGACCAGCCCCAGCATTTT	CASSGLTRGDQPQHF
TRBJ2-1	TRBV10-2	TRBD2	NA	TGCGCCAGCAGTGAGTCCTTAGCGGGAGTGCTCAATGAGCAGTTCTTC	CASSESLAGVLNEQFF
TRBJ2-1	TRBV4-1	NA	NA	TGCGCCAGCAGAACGGACTTGAGCTCCTACAATGAGCAGTTCTTC	CASRTDLSSYNEQFF
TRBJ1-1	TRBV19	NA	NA	TGTGCCAGTAGTTTGGGCAAACTGAACACTGAAGCTTTCTTT	CASSLGKLNTEAFF
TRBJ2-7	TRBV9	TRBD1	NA	TGTGCCAGCAGCGTGGGGACAGGGGCCTACGAGCAGTACTTC	CASSVGTGAYEQYF
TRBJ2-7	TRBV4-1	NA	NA	TGCGCCAGCAGCCAACGATCAGGGTACGAGCAGTACTTC	CASSQRSGYEQYF
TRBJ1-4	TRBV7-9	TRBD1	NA	TGTGCCAGCAGCCCAAGGACAGGGGTCGGAAAACTGTTTTTT	CASSPRTGVGKLFF
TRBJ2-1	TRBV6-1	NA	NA	TGTGCCAGCAGTGCCACAGATTTCCTTCTCTACAATGAGCAGTTCTTC	CASSATDFLLYNEQFF
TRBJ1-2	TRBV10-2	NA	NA	TGCGCCAGCAGTCTGTACCCTGGAGCCAATGGCTACACCTTC	CASSLYPGANGYTF
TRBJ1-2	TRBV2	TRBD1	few	TGTGCCAGCAGTGAAGGGACAGGGGGTAGCTATGGCTACACCTTC	CASSEGTGGSYGYTF
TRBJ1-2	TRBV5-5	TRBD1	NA	TGTGCCAGCAGCCCGACAGGGGACCCCAGGGGCTACACCTTC	CASSPTGDPRGYTF
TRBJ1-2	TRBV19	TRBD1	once	TGTGCCAGTGCCGGGACAGGCCTCCGTGATGACTATGGCTACACCTTC	CASAGTGLRDDYGYTF
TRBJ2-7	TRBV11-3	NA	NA	TGTGCCAGCAGCTCAGCCGGACAGATCTACGAGCAGTACTTC	CASSSAGQIYEQYF
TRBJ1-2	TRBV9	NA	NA	TGTGCCAGCAGCTCGATCCAGGGATTCGACTACACCTTC	CASSSIQGFDYTF
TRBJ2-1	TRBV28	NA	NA	TGTGCCAGCAGTCCCTCAGGGAATGAGCAGTTCTTC	CASSPSGNEQFF
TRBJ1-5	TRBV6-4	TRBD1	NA	TGTGCCAGCAGTGAAGGGACAGGTGGTCAGCCCCAGCATTTT	CASSEGTGGQPQHF
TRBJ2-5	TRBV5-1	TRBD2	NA	TGCGCCAGCAGCTTGGCTTCCGGGGGGATGGAGACCCAGTACTTC	CASSLASGGMETQYF
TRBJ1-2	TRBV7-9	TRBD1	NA	TGTGCCAGCATCCCGGGGCAGGGGGTTTCAGCTAACTATGGCTACACCTTC	CASIPGQGVSANYGYTF
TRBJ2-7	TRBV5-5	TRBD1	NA	TGTGCCAGCAGCTTGGAAGGACAGGTTTTCAACGAGCAGTACTTC	CASSLEGQVFNEQYF
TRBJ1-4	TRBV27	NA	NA	TGTGCCAGCAGTACGGGGGTTGAAAAACTGTTTTTT	CASSTGVEKLFF
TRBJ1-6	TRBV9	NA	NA	TGTGCCAGCAGCGTAGCAGGGACCAGGGGATCACCCCTCCACTTT	CASSVAGTRGSPLHF